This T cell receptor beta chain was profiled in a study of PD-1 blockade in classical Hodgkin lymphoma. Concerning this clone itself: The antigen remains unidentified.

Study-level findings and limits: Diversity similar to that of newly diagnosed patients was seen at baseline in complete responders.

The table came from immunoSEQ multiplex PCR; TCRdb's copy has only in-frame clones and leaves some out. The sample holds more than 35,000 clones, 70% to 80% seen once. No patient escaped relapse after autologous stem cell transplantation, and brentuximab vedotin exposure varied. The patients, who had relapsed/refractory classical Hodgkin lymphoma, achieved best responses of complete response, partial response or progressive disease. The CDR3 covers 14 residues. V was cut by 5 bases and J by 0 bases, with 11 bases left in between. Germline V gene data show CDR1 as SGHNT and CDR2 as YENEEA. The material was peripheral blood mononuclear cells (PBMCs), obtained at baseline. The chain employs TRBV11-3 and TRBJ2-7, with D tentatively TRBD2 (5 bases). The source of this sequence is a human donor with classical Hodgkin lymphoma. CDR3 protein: CASSPFRDSYEQYF. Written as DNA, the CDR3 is TGTGCCAGCAGCCCATTCCGGGACTCCTACGAGCAGTACTTC.